The clone carrying this T cell receptor beta chain was counted between two and nine times. The junction does not match germline at one end; this may be a read error. TCRdb recomputed calls from the 5' RACE reads with MiXCR, one row per CDR3 protein. This sample has around 130,000 distinct CDR3 sequences, with 9.3% found just once. This entry is derived from a study of CD8 T cells in ankylosing spondylitis. CDR3 length: 13 amino acids. CDR1 is SSHAT and CDR2 is FNYEAQ in the germline V gene (reference sequence). Input material: blood, either unsorted or a sorted T cell fraction (not recorded which). This clonotype was sampled from a male donor with ankylosing spondylitis or in good health (not recorded which). The rearrangement links TRBV7-7 to TRBJ2-7; TRBD1 agrees at 8 bases. CDR3 in DNA: TGTGCTAGCAGCCCGACAGGGGATGGCGAGCAGTACTTC. Protein product: CASSPTGDGEQYF. The full variable domain, completed using reference TRBV7-7 and TRBJ2-7, is GAGVSQSPRYKVTKRGQDVTLRCDPISSHATLYWYQQALGQGPEFLTYFNYEAQPDKSGLPSDRFSAERPEGSISTLTIQRTEQRDSAMYRCASSPTGDGEQYFGPGTRLTVT.